This is a list of T cell receptor beta chains from one sample in a study of CD8+ T cells in alopecia areata. Method: immunoSEQ multiplex PCR; TCRdb's copy keeps in-frame clones and lacks some. The top ten clones hold roughly 1.6% of a sample with about 220,000 clones, less than 75% of them seen once. The sample here was CD4+ T cells sorted from blood, taken at week 4, from a patient treated with tofacitinib. These receptors all come from a human donor with alopecia areata. The CDR3 runs from the conserved cysteine through the conserved F or W. Each record gives: D gene, J gene, V gene, clone size, CDR3 DNA, CDR3 protein. A D gene is named only where the DNA matches it firmly. Part of the rows lack a size; the others show once, few, many or a class for expanded clones.

d_gene: .; j_gene: TRBJ1-6; v_gene: TRBV2; abundance: .; CDR3nt: TGTGCCAGCAGTGGTATCGGGAATTCACCCCTCCACTTT; CDR3aa: CASSGIGNSPLHF
d_gene: .; j_gene: TRBJ1-5; v_gene: TRBV30; abundance: .; CDR3nt: TGTGCCTGGAGTGTACGAGGGGGAGATCAGCCCCAGCATTTT; CDR3aa: CAWSVRGGDQPQHF
d_gene: TRBD1; j_gene: TRBJ1-1; v_gene: TRBV10-3; abundance: .; CDR3nt: TGTGCCATCAGGGGGGACAGTAATGAAGCTTTCTTT; CDR3aa: CAIRGDSNEAFF
d_gene: .; j_gene: TRBJ2-7; v_gene: TRBV4-3; abundance: few; CDR3nt: TGCGCCAGCAGCCAGGCGGTCGGAAATTACGAGCAGTACTTC; CDR3aa: CASSQAVGNYEQYF
d_gene: .; j_gene: TRBJ2-7; v_gene: TRBV27; abundance: few; CDR3nt: TGTGCCAGCAGTTTAGAGCGGACGGATGCCTACGAGCAGTACTTC; CDR3aa: CASSLERTDAYEQYF
d_gene: .; j_gene: TRBJ2-7; v_gene: TRBV2; abundance: .; CDR3nt: TGTGCCAGCAGTGATTTGTCAGACCTCTCCTACGAGCAGTACTTC; CDR3aa: CASSDLSDLSYEQYF
d_gene: TRBD1; j_gene: TRBJ1-2; v_gene: TRBV29-1; abundance: .; CDR3nt: TGCAGCGTCGATCGGACAGGGCGAGACTATGGCTACACCTTC; CDR3aa: CSVDRTGRDYGYTF
d_gene: .; j_gene: TRBJ1-2; v_gene: TRBV30; abundance: .; CDR3nt: TGTGCCTGGACGAGGGTTCTGGACTATGGCTACACCTTC; CDR3aa: CAWTRVLDYGYTF
d_gene: .; j_gene: TRBJ2-3; v_gene: TRBV11-3; abundance: .; CDR3nt: TGTGCCAGCAGCTTAGATAGTGCGGCAGATACGCAGTATTTT; CDR3aa: CASSLDSAADTQYF
d_gene: .; j_gene: TRBJ2-3; v_gene: TRBV5-6; abundance: .; CDR3nt: TGTGCCAGCAGCAGGACAGCGGGGTCCAGCACAGATACGCAGTATTTT; CDR3aa: CASSRTAGSSTDTQYF
d_gene: TRBD2; j_gene: TRBJ2-1; v_gene: TRBV5-1; abundance: .; CDR3nt: TGCGCCAGCAGCTTGGGGACTAGCGATAACAATGAGCAGTTCTTC; CDR3aa: CASSLGTSDNNEQFF
d_gene: TRBD1; j_gene: TRBJ2-6; v_gene: TRBV19; abundance: once; CDR3nt: TGTGCCAGTAGTCCACGACAGGGCAACCTTAACTCTGGGGCCAACGTCCTGACTTTC; CDR3aa: CASSPRQGNLNSGANVLTF
d_gene: .; j_gene: TRBJ2-1; v_gene: TRBV12-5; abundance: .; CDR3nt: TGTGCTAGTGGCTTTGGTCTTACGAGCGATGAGCAGTTCTTC; CDR3aa: CASGFGLTSDEQFF
d_gene: .; j_gene: TRBJ2-2; v_gene: TRBV25-1; abundance: .; CDR3nt: TGTGCCAGCAGTGAAAAGACTAGAGTAGAACCCCGGGAGCTGTTTTTT; CDR3aa: CASSEKTRVEPRELFF
d_gene: .; j_gene: TRBJ2-7; v_gene: TRBV7-2; abundance: few; CDR3nt: TGTGCCAGCAGCTTAGAGGCGGTTACCCGATACGAGCAGTACTTC; CDR3aa: CASSLEAVTRYEQYF
d_gene: TRBD1; j_gene: TRBJ2-1; v_gene: TRBV10-1; abundance: .; CDR3nt: TGCGCCAGCAGTAAACAGGGGAGCTCCTACAATGAGCAGTTCTTC; CDR3aa: CASSKQGSSYNEQFF
d_gene: TRBD2; j_gene: TRBJ2-3; v_gene: TRBV15; abundance: few; CDR3nt: TGTGCCACCAGCAAACTAGCGGGGGGGAAAACTAGCACAGATACGCAGTATTTT; CDR3aa: CATSKLAGGKTSTDTQYF
d_gene: .; j_gene: TRBJ1-2; v_gene: TRBV30; abundance: .; CDR3nt: TGTGCCTGGAGCCCGCCGGGACAACACTTC; CDR3aa: CAWSPPGQHF
d_gene: .; j_gene: TRBJ2-3; v_gene: TRBV11-2; abundance: few; CDR3nt: TGTGCCAGCAGTGGACCGTCGGGACCGCTTAGCACAGATACGCAGTATTTT; CDR3aa: CASSGPSGPLSTDTQYF
d_gene: .; j_gene: TRBJ2-4; v_gene: TRBV4-1; abundance: .; CDR3nt: TGCGCCAGCAGCCAAGATGCAGGGATGGCCAAAAACATTCAGTACTTC; CDR3aa: CASSQDAGMAKNIQYF
d_gene: TRBD1; j_gene: TRBJ1-2; v_gene: TRBV9; abundance: .; CDR3nt: TGTGCCAGCAGTCGGGACAGCTATGGCTACACCTTC; CDR3aa: CASSRDSYGYTF
d_gene: .; j_gene: TRBJ1-4; v_gene: TRBV6-5; abundance: .; CDR3nt: TGTGCCAGCAGTATTAATACAGTTGAAAAACTGTTTTTT; CDR3aa: CASSINTVEKLFF
d_gene: .; j_gene: TRBJ1-5; v_gene: TRBV6-5; abundance: .; CDR3nt: TGTGCCAGCAGTTCGGACTATATGCGGCCCCAGCATTTT; CDR3aa: CASSSDYMRPQHF
d_gene: .; j_gene: TRBJ1-2; v_gene: TRBV7-9; abundance: .; CDR3nt: TGTGCCAGCAGTCTTCGACACTATGGCTACACCTTC; CDR3aa: CASSLRHYGYTF
d_gene: .; j_gene: TRBJ2-5; v_gene: TRBV7-9; abundance: .; CDR3nt: TGTGCCAGCAGCCCCCGGAGCCAAGAGACCCAGTACTTC; CDR3aa: CASSPRSQETQYF
d_gene: .; j_gene: TRBJ1-1; v_gene: TRBV25-1; abundance: .; CDR3nt: TGTGCCAGCAGTGAATATGGGAACACTGAAGCTTTCTTT; CDR3aa: CASSEYGNTEAFF
d_gene: .; j_gene: TRBJ1-4; v_gene: TRBV7-6; abundance: .; CDR3nt: TGTGCCAGCAGCTTATGGGTAGATGCAACTAATGAAAAACTGTTTTTT; CDR3aa: CASSLWVDATNEKLFF
d_gene: .; j_gene: TRBJ2-1; v_gene: TRBV30; abundance: .; CDR3nt: TGTGCCTGGAGTGAGAATGTTGGGGGGCAGCAGTTCTTC; CDR3aa: CAWSENVGGQQFF
d_gene: .; j_gene: TRBJ1-2; v_gene: TRBV9; abundance: .; CDR3nt: TGTGCCAGCAGCTTACTTGGAGGGCCTATCTTCGAGGGCTACACCTTC; CDR3aa: CASSLLGGPIFEGYTF
d_gene: .; j_gene: TRBJ2-3; v_gene: TRBV7-9; abundance: once; CDR3nt: TGTGCCAGCAGCCTCGAGACTGAGGATACGCAGTATTTT; CDR3aa: CASSLETEDTQYF
d_gene: TRBD1; j_gene: TRBJ2-1; v_gene: TRBV7-2; abundance: .; CDR3nt: TGTGCCAGCAGCGTGACAGGGGGCGGTGAGCAGTTCTTC; CDR3aa: CASSVTGGGEQFF
d_gene: .; j_gene: TRBJ1-5; v_gene: TRBV6-5; abundance: .; CDR3nt: TGTGCCAGCGGGAGGGATCGCAATCAGCCCCAGCATTTT; CDR3aa: CASGRDRNQPQHF
d_gene: .; j_gene: TRBJ1-5; v_gene: TRBV30; abundance: .; CDR3nt: TGTGCCTGGAGCCTTACACCTGGCAATCAGCCCCAGCATTTT; CDR3aa: CAWSLTPGNQPQHF
d_gene: TRBD1; j_gene: TRBJ2-5; v_gene: TRBV15; abundance: .; CDR3nt: TGTGCCACCAGCGTGCAGGGGGAGCGCCACCAAGAGACCCAGTACTTC; CDR3aa: CATSVQGERHQETQYF
d_gene: .; j_gene: TRBJ2-6; v_gene: TRBV13; abundance: .; CDR3nt: TGTGCCAGCAGTTACTCTGGGGCCAACGTCCTGACTTTC; CDR3aa: CASSYSGANVLTF